These T cell receptor beta chains were read from a single sample in a study of response to subunit inactivated influenza vaccine. Each CDR3 protein is one row after TCRdb ran MiXCR on the RT-PCR reads. The sample contains approximately 230,000 distinct CDR3 sequences, more than 9% of which appear only once. The material was non-naive T cells sorted from PBMCs, obtained about 14 days before vaccination. These receptors came from a man aged 45-65 years who received an inactivated influenza vaccine. Each CDR3 is given with its conserved first and last residue. Fields, in order: D gene, J gene, clone size, V gene, CDR3 DNA, CDR3 protein. D genes are given only for firm matches. Some rows have no size entry. The others give once, few or many, or a class for an expanded clone.

D: TRBD1; J: TRBJ1-5; size: NA; V: TRBV4-2; DNA: TGTGCCAGCAGCCCAGAGGGACAGGAGGATCAGCCCCAGCATTTT; CDR3: CASSPEGQEDQPQHF
D: TRBD1; J: TRBJ2-2; size: few; V: TRBV5-4; DNA: TGTGCCAGCAGCGAAGCCGGGACAGGGGATACCGGGGAGCTGTTTTTT; CDR3: CASSEAGTGDTGELFF
D: NA; J: TRBJ1-5; size: NA; V: TRBV6-2/TRBV6-3; DNA: TGTGCCAGCAGTTGGGATTATCAGCCCCAGCATTTT; CDR3: CASSWDYQPQHF
D: NA; J: TRBJ2-7; size: NA; V: TRBV10-3; DNA: TGTGCCATCAGGGGGGGGGGCTGCGAGCAGTACTTC; CDR3: CAIRGGGCEQYF
D: NA; J: TRBJ1-2; size: NA; V: TRBV6-6; DNA: TGTGCCAGCAGCCAAGTGGGTCGGGATGGCTACACCTTC; CDR3: CASSQVGRDGYTF
D: NA; J: TRBJ1-1; size: NA; V: TRBV20-1; DNA: TGCAGTGCTAGGAGGGGAGGAGGGGCAGGCACTGAAGCTTTCTTT; CDR3: CSARRGGGAGTEAFF
D: NA; J: TRBJ1-5; size: NA; V: TRBV7-9; DNA: TGTGCCAGCAGTCAGGAATCGTCTCAGCCCCAGCATTTT; CDR3: CASSQESSQPQHF
D: TRBD2; J: TRBJ2-1; size: many; V: TRBV6-2/TRBV6-3; DNA: TGTGCCAGCAGTCCCGGCGGGCCGGGAGGAAATGAGCAGTTCTTC; CDR3: CASSPGGPGGNEQFF
D: TRBD2; J: TRBJ2-5; size: NA; V: TRBV28; DNA: TGTGCCAGCAGTAAAGCGGGGGTGGAGACCCAGTACTTC; CDR3: CASSKAGVETQYF
D: NA; J: TRBJ2-2; size: NA; V: TRBV7-2; DNA: TGTGCCAGCAGCTTGATTGAGGCGGGGGAGCTGTTTTTT; CDR3: CASSLIEAGELFF
D: NA; J: TRBJ1-6; size: few; V: TRBV5-1; DNA: TGCGCCAGCAGCTTGGACAGGGTCGATAGCTCCTATAATTCACCCCTCCACTTT; CDR3: CASSLDRVDSSYNSPLHF
D: NA; J: TRBJ2-3; size: NA; V: TRBV4-3; DNA: TGCGCCAGCAGCCAAGAGCCGGGGTGGAGTCCCACAGATACGCAGTATTTT; CDR3: CASSQEPGWSPTDTQYF
D: TRBD2; J: TRBJ2-1; size: NA; V: TRBV14; DNA: TGTGCCAGCAGCCAAGAGGGAGCGGGAGTGAGCAATGAGCAGTTCTTC; CDR3: CASSQEGAGVSNEQFF
D: TRBD1; J: TRBJ1-5; size: NA; V: TRBV20-1; DNA: TGCAGTGCTAGGGGACAGGCTCATCAGCCCCAGCATTTT; CDR3: CSARGQAHQPQHF
D: TRBD1; J: TRBJ2-6; size: few; V: TRBV6-2/TRBV6-3; DNA: TGTGCCAGCAGTTACTCTAAGGGGGACAGCTACTCTGGGGCCAACGTCCTGACTTTC; CDR3: CASSYSKGDSYSGANVLTF
D: TRBD1; J: TRBJ2-5; size: NA; V: TRBV29-1; DNA: TGCAGCGTCGATCGGACAGGGGGGGAGACCCAGTACTTC; CDR3: CSVDRTGGETQYF
D: TRBD1; J: TRBJ1-1; size: many; V: TRBV10-3; DNA: TGTGCCATCAGTGACCCGGGACAGGGGGCGACTGAAGCTTTCTTT; CDR3: CAISDPGQGATEAFF
D: NA; J: TRBJ2-1; size: NA; V: TRBV15; DNA: TGTGCCACCACATCGTACAATGAGCAGTTCTTC; CDR3: CATTSYNEQFF
D: TRBD2; J: TRBJ2-1; size: many; V: TRBV16; DNA: TGTGCCAGCAGCCAATCGGGGACTAGCGTAGATGAGCAGTTCTTC; CDR3: CASSQSGTSVDEQFF
D: TRBD1; J: TRBJ1-5; size: NA; V: TRBV20-1; DNA: TGCAGTGCTAGAGATTATCAGGGGGGCCAGCCCCAGCATTTT; CDR3: CSARDYQGGQPQHF
D: NA; J: TRBJ2-3; size: few; V: TRBV30; DNA: TGTGCCTGGAGCCTAGGACTAGATACGCAGTATTTT; CDR3: CAWSLGLDTQYF
D: NA; J: TRBJ2-1; size: medium-sized; V: TRBV4-1; DNA: TGCGCCAGCAGCCCAAGCGGTAGCTCCTACAATGAGCAGTTCTTC; CDR3: CASSPSGSSYNEQFF
D: TRBD2; J: TRBJ2-1; size: few; V: TRBV4-1; DNA: TGCGCCAGCAGCCAGATAAGGGTCTGGACTAGCGGGGCTAATGAGCAGTTC; CDR3: CASSQIRVWTSGANEQF
D: NA; J: TRBJ2-7; size: NA; V: TRBV6-1; DNA: TGTGCCAGCAGTGAAGCAGGGGCCGCCACCTACGAGCAGTACTTC; CDR3: CASSEAGAATYEQYF
D: NA; J: TRBJ2-3; size: NA; V: TRBV6-2/TRBV6-3; DNA: TGTGCCAGCAGTAACCTGATCCAAACCGATACGCAGTATTTT; CDR3: CASSNLIQTDTQYF
D: TRBD2; J: TRBJ2-7; size: NA; V: TRBV11-2; DNA: TGTGCCAGCAGCAGCCAATGGGGGGCAGCGGGAGTTTTCTCCTACGAGCAGTACTTC; CDR3: CASSSQWGAAGVFSYEQYF
D: NA; J: TRBJ2-1; size: many; V: TRBV19; DNA: TGTGCCAGCAGCTTAGATTCTTACAATGAGCAGTTCTTC; CDR3: CASSLDSYNEQFF
D: NA; J: TRBJ2-7; size: NA; V: TRBV10-3; DNA: TGTGCCATCAGTGTAGAAGGTAGCTACGAGCAGTACTTC; CDR3: CAISVEGSYEQYF
D: TRBD2; J: TRBJ2-7; size: NA; V: TRBV7-2; DNA: TGTGCCAGCAGCTATGGACTAGCGGGGACAGGGACCTACGAGCAGTACTTC; CDR3: CASSYGLAGTGTYEQYF
D: TRBD1; J: TRBJ2-3; size: NA; V: TRBV2; DNA: TGTGCCAGCAGTGTCCCGCGAGTGGGACAGCCAGATACGCAGTATTTT; CDR3: CASSVPRVGQPDTQYF
D: NA; J: TRBJ1-1; size: NA; V: TRBV7-9; DNA: TGTGCCAGCAGTGAACAGGGCGGGGTGAACACTGAAGCTTTCTTT; CDR3: CASSEQGGVNTEAFF
D: TRBD1; J: TRBJ1-6; size: few; V: TRBV7-2; DNA: TGTGCCAGCAGCTTAATGGGACAGGGTAATTCACCCCTCCACTTT; CDR3: CASSLMGQGNSPLHF
D: TRBD2; J: TRBJ2-7; size: NA; V: TRBV12-3/TRBV12-4; DNA: TGTGCCAGCAGCGAAAGGACTAGCGGGAGTCTGGGCGAGCAGTACTTC; CDR3: CASSERTSGSLGEQYF
D: NA; J: TRBJ2-7; size: few; V: TRBV20-1; DNA: TGCAGTGCGCCTAACATGAGATCCTACGAGCAGTACTTC; CDR3: CSAPNMRSYEQYF
D: NA; J: TRBJ2-1; size: once; V: TRBV2; DNA: TGTGCCAGCAGTGAAGTCCAGGACGATGAGCAGTTCTTC; CDR3: CASSEVQDDEQFF
D: TRBD2; J: TRBJ2-7; size: NA; V: TRBV9; DNA: TGTGCCAGCAGCCCCCGGTCAGCGGGAATATACGAGCAGTACTTC; CDR3: CASSPRSAGIYEQYF
D: NA; J: TRBJ2-1; size: few; V: TRBV5-1; DNA: TGCGCCAGCAGCTCGGCGACAGTTACGGGCGATAAGCAGTTCTTC; CDR3: CASSSATVTGDKQFF
D: NA; J: TRBJ1-2; size: NA; V: TRBV5-1; DNA: TGCGCCAGCAGCTTGGGCCAGCTCGAGTATGGCTACACCTTC; CDR3: CASSLGQLEYGYTF
D: NA; J: TRBJ2-2; size: NA; V: TRBV24-1; DNA: TGTGCCACCGCCGATGGGGCAGATGGCCCCACCGGGGAGCTGTTTTTT; CDR3: CATADGADGPTGELFF
D: NA; J: TRBJ2-2; size: NA; V: TRBV10-3; DNA: TGTGCCATCAGTGACCAGGGAAACACCGGGGAGCTGTTTTTT; CDR3: CAISDQGNTGELFF
D: TRBD2; J: TRBJ2-1; size: many; V: TRBV6-2/TRBV6-3; DNA: TGTGCCAGCAGTTCTCGGTCACTAGCGGGATCGAATGAGCAGTTCTTC; CDR3: CASSSRSLAGSNEQFF
D: NA; J: TRBJ2-2; size: NA; V: TRBV5-1; DNA: TGCGCCAGCAGCTTACGGGCCGTGGGCACCGGGGAGCTGTTTTTT; CDR3: CASSLRAVGTGELFF
D: TRBD1; J: TRBJ1-3; size: NA; V: TRBV6-1; DNA: TGTGCCAGCAGTGGGGGGACAGCCTCTGGAAACACCATATATTTT; CDR3: CASSGGTASGNTIYF
D: TRBD2; J: TRBJ2-7; size: NA; V: TRBV9; DNA: TGTGCCAGCAGCGCCGGACTAGCGCAATCCTACGAGCAGTACTTC; CDR3: CASSAGLAQSYEQYF
D: NA; J: TRBJ2-7; size: few; V: TRBV27; DNA: TGTGCCAGCAGTTTCCGAGGAGGGATCGAGCAGTACTTC; CDR3: CASSFRGGIEQYF
D: NA; J: TRBJ2-3; size: NA; V: TRBV3-1; DNA: TGTGCCAGGAGCCAAGATTTTAGGGAACGGGATGGCCCAAAGGGAGACACGCAGTATTTT; CDR3: CARSQDFRERDGPKGDTQYF
D: TRBD1; J: TRBJ1-1; size: few; V: TRBV20-1; DNA: TGCAGTGCTAGAGCTCTCGGACAGGAGAACACTGAAGCTTTCTTT; CDR3: CSARALGQENTEAFF
D: NA; J: TRBJ2-1; size: NA; V: TRBV6-1; DNA: TGTGCCAGCAGGCCCCTAGGGTTGAATGAGCAGTTCTTC; CDR3: CASRPLGLNEQFF
D: NA; J: TRBJ2-3; size: many; V: TRBV7-2; DNA: TGTGCCAGCAGCCCCGGACGGGCCGGTGCGCAGTATTTT; CDR3: CASSPGRAGAQYF
D: TRBD1; J: TRBJ1-2; size: many; V: TRBV15; DNA: TGTGCCACCAGCAGAGGGGACAGCTATGGCTACACCTTC; CDR3: CATSRGDSYGYTF
D: NA; J: TRBJ1-3; size: NA; V: TRBV5-5; DNA: TGTGCCAGCAGCTTAACAGGGATAGAGAACACCATATATTTT; CDR3: CASSLTGIENTIYF
D: NA; J: TRBJ2-2; size: many; V: TRBV12-3/TRBV12-4; DNA: TGTGCCAGCAGCACCCGGAAGGGGAACACCGGGGAGCTGTTTTTT; CDR3: CASSTRKGNTGELFF
D: NA; J: TRBJ2-5; size: few; V: TRBV5-4; DNA: TGTGCCAGCAGCTTGTCTGGAGGGGGCCTGGGAGAGACCCAGTACTTC; CDR3: CASSLSGGGLGETQYF
D: TRBD2; J: TRBJ2-1; size: many; V: TRBV20-1; DNA: TGCAGTGCTAGGGCCGGGACTAGCGGGAGGAATGAGCAGTTCTTC; CDR3: CSARAGTSGRNEQFF